The present T cell receptor beta chain was sequenced within a study of tumor-infiltrating lymphocytes in primary liver carcinoma. Study overall: With diameters of about 4 to 11 cm, tumors were stage T1-T3 N0M0. Yields of productive TCRbeta reads ranged from roughly 3.5 to 7.5 million per sample and were similar across tissue types.

On this clonotype itself: Its antigen is unidentified. One end of the junction varies from germline; a read error may be responsible.

TCR beta cDNA was reverse-transcribed from about 500 ng of total RNA. The reaction used a constant-region primer and ProtoScript II reverse transcriptase. Researchers made the TCR beta libraries by running three nested multiplex PCR rounds with slightly modified ARM-PCR. Use of TRBV1-TRBV30 forward primers with a C-beta reverse primer characterized the first two PCR rounds, which lasted around 11 cycles each. From the multiplex PCR reads, TCRdb called clonotypes with MiXCR, one entry per CDR3 protein. The sample shows around 88,000 distinct CDR3 sequences, around 70% of them seen only once. Study results and caveats: The overlap of tumor-adjacent and tumor-blood pairs was smaller than that of tumor region pairs. Tumor specimens were characterized by a significantly higher top-250-clone fraction than blood (p = 0.039).

Germline CDR1 is ENHRY and CDR2 is SYGVKD. The CDR3 has 14 amino acids. Co-extraction of RNA and DNA was performed on about 19-33 mg of unsorted bulk tissue. The source of this sequence is a man in his forties or fifties with primary liver carcinoma and hepatitis B virus infection. Source material: tumor-adjacent normal liver tissue. This sequence joins TRBV10-3 and TRBJ1-2; 7 bases agree with TRBD1. The CDR3 is CATSESQGEYGHTF. As DNA, the CDR3 is TGTGCCACCAGTGAGAGCCAGGGGGAATATGGCCACACCTTC.